The 30 T cell receptor beta chains below were found in one sample sequenced in a study of blood T cells in healthy people across ages (dated by TCRdb to the mid-2010s). Library construction relied on 5' RACE. A second PCR of about 7 to 12 cycles was run with a J-beta primer mix and a sample-barcoded 5' primer. TCRdb reworked the public reads: Q25 trimming with fastp, MiXCR clone assembly, productive beta chains retained. Rows are combined by CDR3 protein, so each entry shows the most common genes and DNA. Present in this sample are 1.8 million or so distinct CDR3 sequences, more than 35% of which were seen just once. The ten largest clones represent roughly 24% of the sample. Material for sequencing was blood. The source of these receptors is a human donor in good health.

Note on this clonotype: A read error may be the cause here, since a much bigger clone is one base away. The V gene is TRBV5-6, the J gene TRBJ2-1; D possibly matches TRBD1 or TRBD2 (6 bases each). This CDR3 contains 16 residues. In germline, CDR1 is SGHDT, CDR2 YYEEEE. Between the trimmed V and J ends, which lost 6 bases and 3 bases, there was a span of 19 bases. Written as DNA, the CDR3 is TGTGCCAGCACCTACCGCCAGGGGAGGATCTACAATGAGCAGTTCTTC. Amino acid sequence: CASTYRQGRIYNEQFF.

This clonotype was detected only a few times. The V call is TRBV7-2, the J call TRBJ2-7; TRBD1 or TRBD2 may be the D gene (6 bases each). The CDR3 consists of 13 residues. Germline CDR1 reads SGHTA; CDR2 reads FQGNSA. Trimming removed 4 bases from V and 2 bases from J, with 9 bases in between. CDR3 protein: CASSWRGTYEQYF. The CDR3 DNA sequence: TGTGCCAGCAGCTGGAGGGGGACCTACGAGCAGTACTTC.

Only a few counts were recorded for this clonotype. The V and J genes are TRBV4-2 and TRBJ1-4; D ambiguous. Germline CDR1 reads LGHNA; CDR2 reads YNFKEQ. The CDR3 sequence is 11 residues long. V was cut by 8 bases and J by 7 bases, with 8 bases left in between. The DNA of the CDR3 is TGTGCCAGCGGCCCGAGTGAAAAACTGTTTTTT. Its protein product is CASGPSEKLFF.

This chain joins TRBV20-1 and TRBJ2-4; TRBD1 might be the D (7 bases). The ends were cut back, 1 base at V and 1 base at J, with 17 bases in the middle. The CDR3 contains 17 residues. Germline values: CDR1 DFQATT, CDR2 SNEGSKA (reference sequence). CDR3 nucleotides: TGCAGTGCTAGAGGCGGGACAGACCCATCGGCCAAAAACATTCAGTACTTC. Translation: CSARGGTDPSAKNIQYF.

The chain links TRBV7-2 to TRBJ2-3; D is undetermined. V lost 1 base and J 3 bases, leaving 11 bases between the germline ends. Germline values: CDR1 SGHTA, CDR2 FQGNSA. The CDR3 is 15 residues long. The CDR3 region has the DNA TGTGCCAGCAGCTTAGTCCCTACGAGGACAGATACGCAGTATTTT. Its protein is CASSLVPTRTDTQYF.

This rearrangement joins TRBV6-2 or TRBV6-3 to TRBJ2-7; 11 bases align to TRBD1. CDR3 length: 13 amino acids. CDR1 and CDR2 from the germline V gene are MNHEY and SVGEGT. J lost 5 bases, V lost 7 bases, and 4 bases had no gene match. The CDR3 sequence: CASKQDRGHEQYF. The DNA of the CDR3 is TGTGCCAGCAAACAGGACAGGGGGCACGAGCAGTACTTC.

The chain is built from TRBV13 and TRBJ2-3; 13 nucleotides match TRBD2. From germline, CDR1 is PRHDT and CDR2 FYEKMQ (reference sequence). The CDR3 runs 18 residues. J gave up 0 bases and V 4 bases, and 7 bases lay outside the gene matches. The CDR3 bases are TGTGCCAGCAGCTCCCGGACTAGCGGGGGCCCTAGCACAGATACGCAGTATTTT. Residues: CASSSRTSGGPSTDTQYF.

V gene TRBV20-1 combines with J gene TRBJ2-5, with D perhaps TRBD2 (6 bases). V was shortened by 0 bases and J by 5 bases, with 16 bases between the two germline ends. This CDR3 spans 15 amino acids. CDR1 is DFQATT, CDR2 SNEGSKA, per germline (reference sequence). In DNA, the CDR3 is TGCAGTGCTAGAGATCTCCAGGGAGGACGGGAGACCCAGTACTTC. It specifies CSARDLQGGRETQYF.

This clonotype was observed a handful of times. V is TRBV6-6 and J is TRBJ2-7, with TRBD2 as a possible D gene (6 bases). The V end was cut by 6 bases, the J end by 2 bases, with 14 bases between. In germline, CDR1 is MNHNY, CDR2 SVGAGI (reference sequence). The CDR3 runs 14 residues. The CDR3 reads CASSPTEGTYEQYF. DNA for the CDR3: TGTGCCAGCAGCCCCACGGAGGGTACCTACGAGCAGTACTTC.

This chain uses TRBV6-6 with TRBJ1-2, with a weak D call TRBD1 (6 bases). This CDR3 has 14 amino acids. CDR1 and CDR2 from the germline V gene are MNHNY and SVGAGI (reference sequence). Trimming took 7 bases from V and 8 from J, leaving 20 bases between them. CDR3 sequence: CASTVTGGLEGYTF. The CDR3 nucleotides are TGTGCCAGCACCGTTACGGGGGGCCTTGAGGGCTACACCTTC.

This clonotype showed up just a few times. The chain couples TRBV13 to TRBJ1-1, with D maybe TRBD1 (6 bases). V was cut by 5 bases and J by 0 bases, with 22 bases left in between. CDR1 and CDR2 from the germline V gene are PRHDT and FYEKMQ (reference sequence). This CDR3 is 18 amino acids long. This CDR3 is CASSLRPLTGLMNTEAFF. In DNA, the CDR3 is TGTGCCAGCAGCCTAAGGCCTCTGACAGGTCTTATGAACACTGAAGCTTTCTTT. Supplemented by reference TRBV13 and TRBJ1-1, the full variable domain reads AAGVIQSPRHLIKEKRETATLKCYPIPRHDTVYWYQQGPGQDPQFLISFYEKMQSDKGSIPDRFSAQQFSDYHSELNMSSLELGDSALYFCASSLRPLTGLMNTEAFFGQGTRLTVV.

In this sample, this clonotype turned up a few times. The chain uses TRBV6-1 and TRBJ1-2; D possibly corresponds to TRBD1 (5 bases). CDR3 length: 19 amino acids. The V end lost 4 bases, the J end lost 4 bases, and 28 bases lay between the germline ends. Per the germline V gene, CDR1 is MNHNS and CDR2 is SASEGT. This CDR3 reads CASSGQKKDREIRSYGYTF. The DNA of the CDR3 is TGTGCCAGCAGTGGACAGAAGAAGGACCGGGAGATCAGATCCTATGGCTACACCTTC.

The chain carries TRBV18 and TRBJ2-5, with D possibly TRBD1 on 5 matching bases. The CDR3 is 13 amino acids. Germline assignment: CDR1 KGHSH and CDR2 LQKENI. Trimming shortened V by 0 bases and J by 5 bases, and 7 bases separated the two germline ends. The CDR3 coding sequence is TGTGCCAGCTCACCACCTGGGGCGGAGACCCAGTACTTC. Protein product: CASSPPGAETQYF.

This chain connects TRBV6-2 or TRBV6-3 to TRBJ2-7; TRBD1 aligns across 10 bases. The length of the CDR3 is 14 residues. The V and J ends lost 7 bases and 6 bases, in that order; junction bases with no gene match: 9. Germline V gene data show CDR1 as MNHEY and CDR2 as SVGEGT. CDR3 nucleotide sequence: TGTGCCAGCAATCCGGGACAGGGGTTCCGCGAGCAGTACTTC. This translates into CASNPGQGFREQYF.

A word on this clonotype: Relative to the germline gene, one junction end is altered; a read error may explain this. The chain carries TRBV4-1 and TRBJ2-7; 9 bases agree with TRBD1. CDR1 MGHRA and CDR2 YSYEKL come from the germline V gene. This CDR3 is 16 amino acids long. This CDR3 reads CASSQGADRGTYGQYF. The CDR3, as DNA: TGCGCCAGCAGCCAAGGGGCGGACAGGGGCACCTACGGGCAGTACTTC.

This clonotype was detected a few times. The chain has TRBV5-1 and TRBJ2-3, with D tentatively TRBD1 or TRBD2 (6 bases each). The germline V gene encodes CDR1 SGHRS and CDR2 YFSETQ. V was shortened by 3 bases and J by 7 bases, with 12 bases between the two germline ends. The CDR3 sequence is 13 residues long. The chain's CDR3 is CASSSQGGNTQYF. In DNA form, the CDR3 reads TGCGCCAGCAGCTCCCAAGGGGGGAATACGCAGTATTTT. Full variable domain (remainder filled in from reference TRBV5-1 and TRBJ2-3): KAGVTQTPRYLIKTRGQQVTLSCSPISGHRSVSWYQQTPGQGLQFLFEYFSETQRNKGNFPGRFSGRQFSNSRSEMNVSTLELGDSALYLCASSSQGGNTQYFGPGTRLTVL.

The V gene is TRBV7-9, the J gene TRBJ2-2, with D possibly being TRBD2 (6 bases). Trimming stripped 4 bases from V and 6 bases from J, with 15 bases between. The CDR3 contains 15 residues. Looked up from germline, CDR1 is SEHNR and CDR2 is FQNEAQ (reference sequence). CDR3 residues: CASSSVKEGSGELFF. DNA for the CDR3: TGTGCCAGCAGCTCCGTTAAGGAGGGATCCGGGGAGCTGTTTTTT.

The gene calls are TRBV7-2 and TRBJ1-4; no clear D. The CDR3 has 15 amino acids. Trimming pared 2 bases from V and 0 bases from J, leaving 7 bases between. Germline CDR1 SGHTA, CDR2 FQGNSA. For the CDR3, the DNA is TGTGCCAGCAGCTTATGGAGGGCAACTAATGAAAAACTGTTTTTT. Translation: CASSLWRATNEKLFF.

This clonotype was seen only a few times. The chain couples TRBV27 to TRBJ2-1; D not resolved. CDR3 size: 13 residues. Deletions cut 5 bases from V and 5 bases from J, with 10 bases between. CDR1 MNHEY and CDR2 SMNVEV come from the germline V gene (reference sequence). CDR3 sequence (DNA): TGTGCCAGCAGTCACAACAGTAACAATGAGCAGTTCTTC. Translation: CASSHNSNNEQFF.

In the case of this clonotype: At one of its ends the junction is not consistent with the germline gene, which may arise from a read error. In DNA, the CDR3 is TGTGCCGGCAGCTTGGGACAGTTAAACTACGAGCAGTACTTC. This translates into CAGSLGQLNYEQYF. The chain recombines TRBV7-2 with TRBJ2-7, with 7 bases that match TRBD1. CDR3 length equals 14 residues. Germline V gene sequence: CDR1 SGHTA, CDR2 FQGNSA. The variable domain in full, completed from reference TRBV7-2 and TRBJ2-7, reads GAGVSQSPSNKVTEKGKDVELRCDPISGHTALYWYRQSLGQGLEFLIYFQGNSAPDKSGLPSDRFSAERTGGSVSTLTIQRTQQEDSAVYLCAGSLGQLNYEQYFGPGTRLTVT.

This chain connects TRBV12-3 or TRBV12-4 to TRBJ1-4, with D hard to call. The CDR3 runs to 12 residues. With 7 bases removed from V and 12 bases from J, the gap between germline ends came to 15 bases. The CDR3 sequence: CASTSGRPELFF. DNA of the CDR3: TGTGCCAGCACTTCGGGCCGTCCGGAACTGTTTTTT.

This clonotype was seen more than once but under ten times. The chain uses TRBV4-2 and TRBJ1-2, with D possibly matching TRBD1 (5 bases). Looked up from germline, CDR1 is LGHNA and CDR2 is YNFKEQ. Trimming shortened V by 1 base and J by 7 bases, and 10 bases separated the two germline ends. The CDR3 is made up of 13 amino acids. This chain's CDR3 is CASSQVGVAGYTF. The CDR3 DNA follows: TGTGCCAGCAGCCAAGTGGGGGTGGCTGGCTACACCTTC.

The V call is TRBV7-9, the J call TRBJ2-4, with TRBD1 as a possible D gene (6 bases). The tail of the sequence fits TRBJ2-5 better, so the J call may be wrong. Germline V lookup: CDR1 SEHNR, CDR2 FQNEAQ (reference sequence). The CDR3 has 13 amino acids. The CDR3 protein is CASIKQGEETQYF. CDR3 nucleotides: TGTGCCAGCATCAAACAGGGAGAAGAGACCCAGTACTTC.

The chain joins TRBV5-1 to TRBJ1-1, with TRBD1 matching 8 bases. Germline-derived CDR1 and CDR2 are SGHRS and YFSETQ. This CDR3 spans 14 amino acids. Trimming at V came to 6 bases and at J to 3 bases, leaving 7 bases not matched to a gene. The CDR3 here is CASKIGQGHTEAFF. As DNA, the CDR3 is TGCGCCAGCAAAATCGGACAGGGTCACACTGAAGCTTTCTTT.

CDR3 DNA: TGCAGCGTTGAAGATATTGAACGCACCTCCTACGAGCAGTACTTC. Protein sequence: CSVEDIERTSYEQYF. The chain joins TRBV29-1 to TRBJ2-7, with D hard to call. The ends were cut back, 0 bases at V and 0 bases at J, with 12 bases in the middle. Per germline, CDR1 SQVTM and CDR2 ANQGSEA. The CDR3 contains 15 residues.

The gene calls are TRBV10-3 and TRBJ2-4; D might be TRBD1 (6 bases). The DNA end favors TRBJ2-7, so the J call may be wrong. Germline V gene sequence: CDR1 ENHRY, CDR2 SYGVKD. The CDR3 is 15 amino acids. CDR3 loop: CAISESGAVKYEQYF. CDR3 nucleotides: TGTGCCATCAGTGAGTCGGGGGCCGTTAAATACGAGCAGTACTTC.

The chain has TRBV15 and TRBJ2-1; TRBD1 aligns across 7 bases. Germline assignment: CDR1 LNHNV and CDR2 YYDKDF (reference sequence). Losses at the gene ends were 5 bases for V and 5 bases for J; bases not matched to a gene: 9. This CDR3 has 15 residues. The CDR3 here is CATSGSGTANNEQFF. DNA of the CDR3: TGTGCCACCAGCGGATCCGGGACAGCTAACAATGAGCAGTTCTTC.

The chain has TRBV6-6 and TRBJ2-3, with 9 bases lining up with TRBD2. The V gene's germline CDR1 is MNHNY and CDR2 SVGAGI (reference sequence). V was clipped by 5 bases and J by 4 bases; unmatched bases: 7. This CDR3 contains 15 residues. CDR3: CASSHPGGGADTQYF. CDR3 DNA sequence: TGTGCCAGCAGTCACCCAGGCGGGGGGGCAGATACGCAGTATTTT.

The chain employs TRBV27 and TRBJ1-1; 7 nucleotides agree with TRBD1. Germline loops: CDR1 MNHEY, CDR2 SMNVEV (reference sequence). The CDR3 extends over 15 amino acids. V was pared by 5 bases and J by 5 bases, with 11 bases of the junction left unmatched. The chain's CDR3 is CASSPAYRGGTEAFF. For the CDR3, the DNA is TGTGCCAGCAGTCCCGCCTACAGGGGAGGTACTGAAGCTTTCTTT.

The chain is built from TRBV4-3 and TRBJ2-5, with D perhaps being TRBD1 or TRBD2 (5 bases each). The germline gives CDR1 LGHNA, CDR2 YSLEER. CDR3 length: 14 residues. V was cut by 5 bases and J by 5 bases, with 15 bases left in between. CDR3 bases: TGCGCCAGCAGCGGGTTTGTAGGGGACGAGACCCAGTACTTC. Translated: CASSGFVGDETQYF.